This TCR beta chain derives from a study of T-cell memory formation after mild COVID-19 (dated by TCRdb to about 2021). For context, the study as a whole: TCR sequence clusters from the two donors were largely donor specific. Longitudinal TCRalpha and TCRbeta repertoire sequencing tracked T-cell clones expanding and contracting after mild COVID-19 in a couple of donors. Two young, previously healthy adult volunteers, one female and one male, were included in the cohort.

Ficoll-Paque density gradient centrifugation was the method used to isolate PBMCs. A word on this clonotype: This clone's antigen is unknown. Within one base of it there is no much larger clone, and no base qualities were kept.

Instrument on record: Illumina NovaSeq 6000. TCRalpha and TCRbeta cDNA libraries were constructed by 5'RACE with constant-segment primers, with sample barcodes and unique molecular identifiers being introduced. Trizol reagent was used to extract RNA from every sample. The libraries were amplified in two PCR steps, and the second step added a second sample barcode and Illumina TruSeq adapters. Sequencing of libraries was performed on an Illumina NovaSeq with 2 x 150 bp paired-end reads. Per the authors' processing: With migec v1.2.7, reads were demultiplexed and then collapsed into UMI-guided consensus sequences. Using mixcr v2.1.11, UMI consensuses were aligned to TRA and TRB V and J templates and then assembled into clonotypes. Expanded or contracted clonotypes were those called significant by both edgeR and NoisET, with noise models trained on biological replicates. For edgeR calls, the thresholds were a false discovery rate-adjusted p below 0.01 and a log2 fold-change of 1. PCA with hierarchical clustering of max-normalized trajectories of the 1000 most abundant clonotypes was used as exploratory dynamics analysis. Separately sequenced CD4+ and CD8+ repertoires were used to assign a CD4 or CD8 phenotype to each responding clone. TCRdb reworked the public reads: Q25 trimming with fastp, MiXCR clone assembly, productive beta chains retained. Each entry is one CDR3 protein sequence, shown with its most common DNA and genes. Here the V and J calls rest on TCRdb's processing, not on the authors' analysis. Here the sample has roughly 550,000 distinct CDR3 sequences; about a fifth occur a single time. The biggest ten clones account for under 15% of the sample.

V is cut by 4 bases and J by 2 bases, and the space between the germline ends is 15 bases. The CDR3 contains 15 residues, cysteine and phenylalanine counted. Only the CDR3 part of the read is kept: 45 bases, read in frame from the first base. The germline V gene encodes CDR1 SGHDN and CDR2 FVKESK. Paper-wide results and their limitations: The detection of some responding clones in pre-infection memory suggests that pre-existing cross-reactive memory T cells joined the SARS-CoV-2 response. Clones that contracted from day 15 to 85 showed balanced CD4/CD8 phenotypes, whereas a second wave of clones that expanded from day 15 to 37 leaned towards CD4+. The second-wave clones that peaked on day 37 were not confirmed to be SARS-CoV-2 specific. The study included only two mild cases, and larger cohorts that include severe cases with pre-infection samples were judged to be necessary. Contracting CD4+ clones were found mainly in CM and EM memory subsets, while CD8+ clones were enriched in EMRA.

The chain uses TRBV14 and TRBJ2-7; the D segment could be TRBD2, given 6 matching bases. This receptor was taken from an adult woman who had mild COVID-19 (a few samples of this study predate the infection). The sample titles of this study are shuffled in the database, so cell type and time point are left out; the donor was told from shared clones. The sample was PBMCs or a T cell subset sorted from them (not recorded which). The CDR3 reads as follows: CASSRLGGFTYEQYF. The DNA sequence reads TGTGCCAGCAGCCGGCTGGGGGGATTCACCTACGAGCAGTACTTC.